The 21 T cell receptor beta chains below all came from one sample that was sequenced in a study of blood T cell repertoires in COVID-19. The assay was immunoSEQ multiplex PCR, and TCRdb's table has in-frame clones only and misses some. This repertoire shows about 140,000 clones, approximately 86% found once; its top ten account for 7.5% to 8.5%. The material sequenced was peripheral blood. The receptors originated from a woman aged 60-75 years with acute or convalescent COVID-19.

The chain employs TRBV28 and TRBJ2-7; the D is unclear. This CDR3 region has 12 residues. Trimming cost V 5 bases and J 0 bases, with 5 bases left between them. Germline V gives CDR1 MDHEN, CDR2 SYDVKM. CDR3 nucleotide sequence: TGTGCCAGCAGTGTCCTCTCCTACGAGCAGTACTTC. It specifies CASSVLSYEQYF.

The genes are TRBV12-5 and TRBJ2-1, with 10 bases aligning to TRBD2. V trimming: 7 bases; J trimming: 9 bases; junction bases outside the gene matches: 9. Germline V gene data show CDR1 as LGHNT and CDR2 as FRNRAP. The CDR3 runs 14 residues. The CDR3 sequence is CASALSGGKGEQFF. CDR3 bases: TGTGCTAGTGCCCTTAGCGGGGGGAAGGGTGAGCAGTTCTTC. Full variable domain (missing parts from reference TRBV12-5 and TRBJ2-1): DARVTQTPRHKVTEMGQEVTMRCQPILGHNTVFWYRQTMMQGLELLAYFRNRAPLDDSGMPKDRFSAEMPDATLATLKIQPSEPRDSAVYFCASALSGGKGEQFFGPGTRLTVL.

The chain carries TRBV29-1 and TRBJ2-7; D gene unclear. V was clipped by 6 bases and J by 6 bases, with 18 bases between them. Germline assignment: CDR1 SQVTM and CDR2 ANQGSEA. This CDR3 is 13 amino acids long. CDR3 region: CSVTKSDYSEQYF. The DNA for the CDR3 is TGCAGCGTCACGAAGAGCGATTACTCCGAGCAGTACTTC.

This clone was seen once. The rearrangement links TRBV13 to TRBJ2-6, with a weak D call TRBD2 (5 bases). Germline V CDR1 and CDR2: PRHDT, FYEKMQ (reference sequence). The CDR3 has 19 amino acids. Trimming took 0 bases from V and 0 from J, leaving 15 bases between them. The CDR3 bases are TGTGCCAGCAGCTTAGGCCCAGCGGACGCCCCCTCTGGGGCCAACGTCCTGACTTTC. Its translation: CASSLGPADAPSGANVLTF. The full variable domain, completed using reference TRBV13 and TRBJ2-6, is AAGVIQSPRHLIKEKRETATLKCYPIPRHDTVYWYQQGPGQDPQFLISFYEKMQSDKGSIPDRFSAQQFSDYHSELNMSSLELGDSALYFCASSLGPADAPSGANVLTFGAGSRLTVL.

V gene TRBV7-2 combines with J gene TRBJ1-5, with D unclear. This CDR3 has 14 residues. V lost 5 bases, J lost 6 bases, and 14 bases lay in between. Germline-derived CDR1 and CDR2 are SGHTA and FQGNSA. Here the CDR3 reads CASSTFGSAQPQHF. CDR3 DNA sequence: TGTGCCAGCAGCACCTTCGGGTCAGCTCAGCCCCAGCATTTT.

This chain uses TRBV19 with TRBJ2-3, with 9 bases aligning to TRBD1. Germline V CDR1 and CDR2: LNHDA, SQIVND (reference sequence). Trimming took 8 bases from V and 3 from J; bases not matched to a gene: 9. The CDR3 has 15 amino acids. The CDR3 nucleotides are TGTGCCAGTTTCCGGACAGGGGCAGGGACAGATACGCAGTATTTT. Its translation: CASFRTGAGTDTQYF.

CDR3 sequence reads: CSASTSGGPVEQYF. CDR3 nucleotides: TGCAGTGCTAGTACTAGCGGGGGCCCTGTGGAGCAGTACTTC. The gene calls are TRBV20-1 and TRBJ2-7; TRBD2 aligns across 11 bases. Germline V gene lookup returns CDR1 DFQATT and CDR2 SNEGSKA (reference sequence). Unmatched junction bases numbered 8, after V lost 3 bases and J lost 7 bases. The CDR3 loop spans 14 amino acids.

This chain connects TRBV5-4 to TRBJ1-1; a possible D gene is TRBD1 (5 bases). V was shortened by 4 bases and J by 3 bases, with 10 bases between the two germline ends. The CDR3 consists of 13 residues. The germline V gene encodes CDR1 SGHNT and CDR2 YYREEE (reference sequence). The CDR3 DNA is TGTGCCAGCAGCCCGGGAGGGGACACTGAAGCTTTCTTT. Its translation is CASSPGGDTEAFF.

The chain has TRBV5-1 and TRBJ2-5; tentatively, D is TRBD2 (6 bases). The V gene's germline CDR1 is SGHRS and CDR2 YFSETQ. V was shortened by 1 base and J by 2 bases, with 9 bases between the two germline ends. The CDR3 has 14 amino acids. CDR3 bases: TGCGCCAGCAGCTTGTTGGGGGGACAAGAGACCCAGTACTTC. This translates into CASSLLGGQETQYF. The variable domain in full, with the rest retrieved from reference TRBV5-1 and TRBJ2-5, is KAGVTQTPRYLIKTRGQQVTLSCSPISGHRSVSWYQQTPGQGLQFLFEYFSETQRNKGNFPGRFSGRQFSNSRSEMNVSTLELGDSALYLCASSLLGGQETQYFGPGTRLLVL.

V is TRBV6-5 and J is TRBJ2-7; TRBD1 aligns across 7 bases. The CDR3 consists of 14 residues. With V trimmed by 6 bases and J by 3 bases, 8 bases remained unmatched. In germline, CDR1 is MNHEY, CDR2 SVGAGI. Here the CDR3 DNA reads TGTGCCAGCAGAAAACCGGGACAGATCTACGAGCAGTACTTC. As protein: CASRKPGQIYEQYF.

The CDR3 DNA follows: TGTGCCAGCAGCCGGGCGCTCGGGGTACCGGCCAATTCACCCCTCCACTTT. It specifies CASSRALGVPANSPLHF. V usage is TRBV3-1 (or the pseudogene TRBV3-2) and J usage is TRBJ1-6, with D uncertain. CDR3 length: 17 residues. In germline, CDR1 is LGHDT, CDR2 YNNKEL (reference sequence). The V end lost 4 bases, the J end lost 7 bases, and 20 bases lay between the germline ends.

V is TRBV4-2 and J is TRBJ2-3; D possibly corresponds to TRBD2 (6 bases). Germline loops: CDR1 LGHNA, CDR2 YNFKEQ. There are 17 residues in the CDR3. The ends were cut back, 8 bases at V and 8 bases at J, with 29 bases in the middle. This CDR3 reads CASLPRMSSVTMGTQYF. CDR3 DNA sequence: TGTGCCAGCCTTCCACGGATGTCTAGCGTGACTATGGGTACGCAGTATTTT.

CDR3: CASSLNSGPQETQYF. The CDR3 DNA sequence: TGTGCCAGCAGCTTAAACTCAGGGCCTCAAGAGACCCAGTACTTC. This chain links TRBV7-2 with TRBJ2-5; perhaps TRBD1 as D (5 bases). The CDR3 loop spans 15 amino acids. Germline V lookup: CDR1 SGHTA, CDR2 FQGNSA. The ends were cut back, 2 bases at V and 2 bases at J, with 12 bases in the middle.

This clone has just one count. The chain links TRBV10-3 to TRBJ2-7; D may be TRBD2 (6 bases). The CDR3 contains 14 residues. The V and J ends lost 4 bases and 0 bases respectively, with 10 bases between them. Germline values: CDR1 ENHRY, CDR2 SYGVKD. CDR3 nucleotides: TGTGCCATCAGTGGCGGGACCGCCTCCTACGAGCAGTACTTC. This sequence encodes CAISGGTASYEQYF.

The chain links TRBV6-5 to TRBJ2-7; no definite D call. Trimming shortened V by 5 bases and J by 1 base, and 3 bases separated the two germline ends. The germline gives CDR1 MNHEY, CDR2 SVGAGI. The CDR3 is made up of 11 amino acids. The CDR3: CASSPSYEQYF. For the CDR3, the DNA is TGTGCCAGCAGTCCTTCCTACGAGCAGTACTTC.

V gene TRBV5-4 combines with J gene TRBJ2-7; the D gene is possibly TRBD1 (6 bases). The germline V gene encodes CDR1 SGHNT and CDR2 YYREEE (reference sequence). The CDR3 totals 13 residues. V was clipped by 4 bases and J by 6 bases, with 14 bases between them. CDR3 amino acids: CASSGQPWGEQYF. Here the CDR3 DNA reads TGTGCCAGCAGCGGACAGCCCTGGGGCGAGCAGTACTTC.

This clone was seen once. This sequence joins TRBV10-3 and TRBJ1-5; 7 positions agree with TRBD1. CDR3 size: 18 residues. V was clipped by 0 bases and J by 7 bases; unmatched bases: 15. Germline V gives CDR1 ENHRY, CDR2 SYGVKD. The CDR3 here is CAISESFRGSGIGQPQHF. CDR3 DNA: TGTGCCATCAGTGAGTCGTTCAGGGGGTCAGGGATAGGCCAGCCCCAGCATTTT.

V and J are TRBV5-1 and TRBJ2-2; no firm D call. This CDR3 has 14 amino acids. Germline V CDR1 and CDR2: SGHRS, YFSETQ. V lost 5 bases and J lost 1, with 9 bases in between. CDR3: CASSYTVNTGELFF. The CDR3 bases are TGCGCCAGCAGTTATACAGTGAACACCGGGGAGCTGTTTTTT. Based on the CDR3 plus reference TRBV5-1 and TRBJ2-2, the full variable domain is KAGVTQTPRYLIKTRGQQVTLSCSPISGHRSVSWYQQTPGQGLQFLFEYFSETQRNKGNFPGRFSGRQFSNSRSEMNVSTLELGDSALYLCASSYTVNTGELFFGEGSRLTVL.

V usage is TRBV29-1 and J usage is TRBJ2-7; 7 nucleotides agree with TRBD2. Trimming cost V 7 bases and J 7 bases; bases outside gene matches: 10. CDR3 length: 12 residues. Germline CDR1 is SQVTM and CDR2 is ANQGSEA. The CDR3 DNA reads TGCAGCGCCGTACCGGGGGGTAGGGAGCAGTACTTC. It encodes CSAVPGGREQYF.

This rearrangement joins TRBV5-4 to TRBJ1-2; D is perhaps TRBD1 (5 bases). V was clipped by 1 base and J by 4 bases, with 11 bases between them. Germline V lookup: CDR1 SGHNT, CDR2 YYREEE (reference sequence). The CDR3 covers 14 residues. CDR3 bases: TGTGCCAGCAGCTTGTCTTATCAGGGCTATGGCTACACCTTC. Protein sequence: CASSLSYQGYGYTF.

CDR3: CASSPHPGGSEQFF. The CDR3 DNA reads TGTGCCAGCAGCCCGCACCCAGGGGGTAGTGAGCAGTTCTTC. The gene calls are TRBV9 and TRBJ2-1; TRBD1 matches at 7 bases. Unmatched junction bases numbered 10, after V lost 4 bases and J lost 9 bases. The CDR3 consists of 14 residues. Germline V CDR1 and CDR2: SGDLS, YYNGEE.